This entry lists 13 T cell receptor beta chains sequenced from one sample in a study of Ad26.COV2.S vaccination and SARS-CoV-2 variants. Described treatment: about 20 received Ad26.COV2.S at low or high dose, single or two shots; 5 received placebo; per-sample allocation not given. Each sample was drawn 63 days after the first injection (of vaccine or placebo). The assay was immunoSEQ multiplex PCR, and TCRdb's table has in-frame clones only and misses some. This table holds some 290,000 clones, more than 70% found once. Sample: peripheral blood, taken in a trial of Ad26.COV2.S vaccine versus placebo. Receptors were obtained from a person aged 18-65 years who received the Ad26.COV2.S COVID-19 vaccine or a placebo.

This clone was seen only a few times. DNA of the CDR3: TGTGCCAGCAGTTACAAGTCGGCCTCTACACGGCTGGGTGAGCAGTTCTTC. This gives the protein CASSYKSASTRLGEQFF. The chain has TRBV6-2 or TRBV6-3 and TRBJ2-1; no clear D gene. This CDR3 has 17 amino acids. V shed 2 bases and J shed 9 bases, with 23 bases lying between them. Germline loops: CDR1 MNHEY, CDR2 SVGEGT.

The chain combines TRBV7-9 with TRBJ1-3, with D possibly TRBD1 on 5 matching bases. V lost 3 bases and J lost 4, with 13 bases in between. The germline V gene encodes CDR1 SEHNR and CDR2 FQNEAQ (reference sequence). This CDR3 comprises 15 residues. CDR3: CASSLRGESGNTIYF. CDR3 in DNA: TGTGCCAGCAGCTTGCGGGGGGAGTCGGGAAACACCATATATTTT.

This clone was observed a handful of times. The V call is TRBV5-6, the J call TRBJ1-1; D uncertain. CDR1 and CDR2 from the germline V gene are SGHDT and YYEEEE. Trimming took 2 bases from V and 3 from J, leaving 14 bases between them. The length of the CDR3 is 15 residues. The CDR3 nucleotides read TGTGCCAGCAGCTTTGTCCGCCTAAGAGACACTGAAGCTTTCTTT. This sequence encodes CASSFVRLRDTEAFF.

The chain links TRBV12-3 or TRBV12-4 to TRBJ2-2; D is uncertain. The V end was cut by 6 bases, the J end by 3 bases, with 8 bases between. CDR3 length equals 13 residues. CDR3 protein: CASRAIYTGELFF. CDR3 nucleotides: TGTGCCAGCAGAGCTATTTACACCGGGGAGCTGTTTTTT.

The gene calls are TRBV18 and TRBJ1-2; D perhaps matches TRBD1 (5 bases). The CDR3 runs to 13 residues. The V and J ends lost 3 bases and 7 bases respectively, with 12 bases between them. Germline CDR1 reads KGHSH; CDR2 reads LQKENI. The CDR3 protein is CASSPGATGGYTF. CDR3 bases: TGTGCCAGCTCACCCGGGGCCACCGGTGGCTACACCTTC.

The chain recombines TRBV5-1 with TRBJ1-1, with TRBD1 identical over 7 bases. The CDR3 contains 15 residues. V dropped 4 bases and J dropped 0; count of bases not matched to a gene: 6. Per the germline V gene, CDR1 is SGHRS and CDR2 is YFSETQ. The chain's CDR3 is CASSRGQKLNTEAFF. CDR3 sequence (DNA): TGCGCCAGCAGCCGGGGACAGAAATTGAACACTGAAGCTTTCTTT.

The chain couples TRBV18 to TRBJ1-2, with D tentatively TRBD1 (5 bases). This CDR3 has 16 amino acids. V lost 6 bases, J lost 4 bases, and 21 bases lay in between. Germline V gives CDR1 KGHSH, CDR2 LQKENI. The CDR3 is CASSGEQVPLSYGYTF. CDR3 DNA sequence: TGTGCCAGCTCGGGGGAACAGGTCCCCCTGAGCTATGGCTACACCTTC.

The V gene is TRBV4-3, the J gene TRBJ2-7; no reliable D call. Per the germline V gene, CDR1 is LGHNA and CDR2 is YSLEER. The CDR3 spans 15 residues. V lost 0 bases to trimming and J lost 0 bases, with 9 bases between them. CDR3 protein: CASSQDPGSSYEQYF. The DNA for the CDR3 is TGCGCCAGCAGCCAAGATCCCGGAAGCTCCTACGAGCAGTACTTC.

The genes are TRBV6-4 and TRBJ2-7; D perhaps matches TRBD2 (5 bases). The germline CDR1 and CDR2 sequences are MRHNA and SNTAGT. The CDR3 is 14 amino acids. With 0 bases removed from V and 2 bases from J, the gap between germline ends came to 8 bases. The CDR3 protein is CASSDSGEPYEQYF. The CDR3 coding sequence is TGTGCCAGCAGTGACTCCGGGGAACCCTACGAGCAGTACTTC.

This sequence joins TRBV5-1 and TRBJ2-2; 7 positions match TRBD1. The CDR3 sequence is 14 residues long. Germline CDR1 reads SGHRS; CDR2 reads YFSETQ. V lost 0 bases, J lost 8 bases, and 4 bases stayed unmatched. The CDR3 nucleotides read TGCGCCAGCAGCTTGGGCCAGGGGGTAGGGGAGCTGTTTTTT. It is translated as CASSLGQGVGELFF.

The chain couples TRBV15 to TRBJ2-2; D not resolved. The CDR3 length is 15 residues. Deletions cut 0 bases from V and 2 bases from J, with 7 bases between. Germline loops: CDR1 LNHNV, CDR2 YYDKDF (reference sequence). CDR3 sequence: CATSREDTNTGELFF. CDR3 coding DNA: TGTGCCACCAGCAGAGAAGACACAAACACCGGGGAGCTGTTTTTT.

The chain carries TRBV11-2 and TRBJ1-5, with D unclear. Germline V gene data show CDR1 as SGHAT and CDR2 as FQNNGV. V lost 0 bases and J lost 7, with 7 bases in between. There are 13 residues in the CDR3. CDR3 residues: CASSLERAQPQHF. As DNA, the CDR3 is TGTGCCAGCAGCTTAGAAAGGGCACAGCCCCAGCATTTT. The variable domain in full, completed from reference TRBV11-2 and TRBJ1-5, reads EAGVAQSPRYKIIEKRQSVAFWCNPISGHATLYWYQQILGQGPKLLIQFQNNGVVDDSQLPKDRFSAERLKGVDSTLKIQPAKLEDSAVYLCASSLERAQPQHFGDGTRLSIL.

This clone was found a few times. This chain uses TRBV5-1 with TRBJ1-2; no reliable D call. Trimming cost V 4 bases and J 8 bases, with 18 bases left between them. CDR3 length: 14 amino acids. CDR1 SGHRS and CDR2 YFSETQ come from the germline V gene. The CDR3 is CASSDYLNLGGYTF. CDR3 DNA: TGCGCCAGCAGCGATTATTTAAACTTGGGAGGCTACACCTTC.